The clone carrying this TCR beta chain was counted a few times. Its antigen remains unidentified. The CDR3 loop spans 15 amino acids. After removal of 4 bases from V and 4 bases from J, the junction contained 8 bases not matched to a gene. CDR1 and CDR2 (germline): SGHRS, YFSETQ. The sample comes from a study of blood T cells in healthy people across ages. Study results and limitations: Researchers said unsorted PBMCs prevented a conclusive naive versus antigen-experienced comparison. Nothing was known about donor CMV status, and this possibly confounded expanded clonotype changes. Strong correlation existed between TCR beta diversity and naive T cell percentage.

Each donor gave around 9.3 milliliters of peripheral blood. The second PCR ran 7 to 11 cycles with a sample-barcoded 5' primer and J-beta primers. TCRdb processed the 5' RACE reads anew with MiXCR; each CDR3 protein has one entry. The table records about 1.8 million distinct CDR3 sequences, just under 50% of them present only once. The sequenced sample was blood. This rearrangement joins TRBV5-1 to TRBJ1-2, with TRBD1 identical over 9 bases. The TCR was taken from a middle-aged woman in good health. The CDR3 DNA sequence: TGCGCCAGCAGCCCGGGACCGGGACAGGGCTATGGCTACACCTTC. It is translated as CASSPGPGQGYGYTF.